These 14 T cell receptor beta chains originate from one sample sequenced in a study of blood T cell repertoires in COVID-19. The table came from immunoSEQ multiplex PCR; TCRdb's copy has only in-frame clones and leaves some out. There are 310,000 or so clones in the sample; about 93% occur only once, and roughly 1.1% lies in the top ten. Sequencing was performed on PBMCs or T cells enriched from blood (not recorded which). These TCRs come from a woman in her 30s who had recovered from COVID-19.

The chain employs TRBV5-3 and TRBJ2-4; D may be TRBD1 (6 bases). TRBV5-3 is an open reading frame, and its role is uncertain. This CDR3 region has 13 residues. V was cut by 2 bases and J by 10 bases, with 13 bases left in between. The CDR3: CARSLRTAKIQYF. The CDR3 nucleotides are TGTGCCAGAAGCTTAAGGACAGCAAAAATTCAGTACTTC.

The CDR3 region has the DNA TGTGCCAGCAGCTTAACGACTACTCCCACGGCTATTTATACGCAGTATTTT. This gives the protein CASSLTTTPTAIYTQYF. The gene calls are TRBV7-3 and TRBJ2-3; weak D call: TRBD2 (5 bases). The CDR3 extends over 17 amino acids. In germline, CDR1 is SGHTA, CDR2 FQGTGA. Trimming cost V 0 bases and J 7 bases, with 20 bases left between them. Complete variable domain (other parts from reference TRBV7-3 and TRBJ2-3): GAGVSQTPSNKVTEKGKYVELRCDPISGHTALYWYRQSLGQGPEFLIYFQGTGAADDSGLPNDRFFAVRPEGSVSTLKIQRTERGDSAVYLCASSLTTTPTAIYTQYFGPGTRLTVL.

V and J are TRBV6-5 and TRBJ2-7; 7 nucleotides match TRBD2. Germline V lookup: CDR1 MNHEY, CDR2 SVGAGI. This CDR3 is 14 amino acids long. V lost 5 bases, J lost 3 bases, and 7 bases stayed unmatched. The DNA for the CDR3 is TGTGCCAGCAGTCAGCGGGGACTGAACTACGAGCAGTACTTC. The encoded protein is CASSQRGLNYEQYF.

The V call is TRBV6-5, the J call TRBJ2-5; D is possibly TRBD2 (7 bases). Germline CDR1 and CDR2: MNHEY and SVGAGI. This CDR3 spans 15 amino acids. Between the trimmed V and J ends, which lost 6 bases and 5 bases, there was a span of 19 bases. CDR3 in DNA: TGTGCCAGCAGAGGAGGGGGGGCCCTGAAGGAGACCCAGTACTTC. Its protein is CASRGGGALKETQYF.

About this clone: Mismatch with germline at one junction end may stem from a read error. The chain recombines TRBV7-2 with TRBJ1-4; possible D gene TRBD1, 5 bases. The CDR3 loop spans 15 amino acids. Germline CDR1 reads SGHTA; CDR2 reads FQGNSA. The CDR3 region is CASSLNPGTTEKLFF. Here the CDR3 DNA reads TGTGCCAGCAGCTTAAATCCAGGGACTACTGAAAAACTGTTTTTT.

The chain recombines TRBV5-1 with TRBJ2-7, with 7 bases lining up with TRBD2. The CDR3 contains 14 residues. Looked up from germline, CDR1 is SGHRS and CDR2 is YFSETQ. Trimming removed 3 bases from V and 0 bases from J; junction bases left unmatched: 3. CDR3 DNA: TGCGCCAGCAGCTCCGGGACTACCTCCTACGAGCAGTACTTC. Its translation is CASSSGTTSYEQYF.

This sequence joins TRBV6-2 or TRBV6-3 and TRBJ1-1, with 8 bases matching TRBD1. J gave up 3 bases and V 5 bases, and 23 bases lay outside the gene matches. The CDR3 sequence is 20 residues long. Per germline, CDR1 MNHEY and CDR2 SVGEGT. Here the CDR3 reads CASSPRPIVFRGRVHTEAFF. The DNA for the CDR3 is TGTGCCAGCAGTCCACGCCCCATCGTCTTCAGGGGGCGCGTCCACACTGAAGCTTTCTTT.

The gene calls are TRBV6-1 and TRBJ2-2, with TRBD2 matching 9 bases. Germline V gene lookup returns CDR1 MNHNS and CDR2 SASEGT. Losses at the gene ends were 1 base for V and 4 bases for J; bases not matched to a gene: 1. This CDR3 spans 15 amino acids. The CDR3 DNA follows: TGTGCCAGCAGTGAAGGACTAGCGGCCACCGGGGAGCTGTTTTTT. Protein sequence: CASSEGLAATGELFF.

The rearrangement joins TRBV24-1 to TRBJ2-6; tentative D call: TRBD2 (5 bases). V shed 6 bases and J shed 0 bases, with 5 bases lying between them. CDR1 is KGHDR and CDR2 is SFDVKD in the germline V gene. The CDR3 is 14 amino acids. CDR3 DNA sequence: TGTGCCACCAGTACTAGCTCTGGGGCCAACGTCCTGACTTTC. Protein product: CATSTSSGANVLTF.

The chain employs TRBV29-1 and TRBJ2-3; tentative D call: TRBD1 (5 bases). The CDR3 is made up of 13 amino acids. V shed 2 bases and J shed 4 bases, with 10 bases lying between them. From germline, CDR1 is SQVTM and CDR2 ANQGSEA. CDR3 in amino acids: CSVEPRVADTQYF. In nucleotides, the CDR3 is TGCAGCGTTGAACCCAGGGTTGCAGATACGCAGTATTTT.

J is TRBJ2-7 and V is TRBV7-2; 7 bases fit TRBD1. Germline V gene data show CDR1 as SGHTA and CDR2 as FQGNSA. The CDR3 runs 15 residues. V dropped 5 bases and J dropped 0; count of bases not matched to a gene: 7. In DNA form, the CDR3 reads TGTGCCAGCAGCCAACCGGGACAGCACTCCTACGAGCAGTACTTC. This codes for CASSQPGQHSYEQYF.

The V call is TRBV5-1, the J call TRBJ1-2; 8 bases are a match to TRBD1. Trimming at V came to 0 bases and at J to 5 bases, leaving 6 bases not matched to a gene. Germline V gene sequence: CDR1 SGHRS, CDR2 YFSETQ. The CDR3 is 15 residues long. CDR3 nucleotides: TGCGCCAGCAGCTTGGCTCTCGACAGGGGTTATGGCTACACCTTC. This encodes CASSLALDRGYGYTF.

This clone was counted a single time. This chain joins TRBV3-1 (or the pseudogene TRBV3-2) and TRBJ2-7; unclear D gene. The germline gives CDR1 LGHDT, CDR2 YNNKEL (reference sequence). The CDR3 is 16 residues long. Trimming shortened V by 0 bases and J by 5 bases, and 17 bases separated the two germline ends. The CDR3 loop is CASSQEMAQPSDEQYF. Written as DNA, the CDR3 is TGTGCCAGCAGCCAAGAAATGGCGCAACCAAGCGACGAGCAGTACTTC.

The chain has TRBV6-2 or TRBV6-3 and TRBJ2-7; the match to TRBD2 covers 7 bases. The germline gives CDR1 MNHEY, CDR2 SVGEGT. The CDR3 runs to 15 residues. Germline trimming cut 0 bases from V and 4 bases from J; bases unmatched to any gene: 6. Here the CDR3 DNA reads TGTGCCAGCAGTTACTCGAAGGGAGGGGCGTACGAGCAGTACTTC. Amino acid sequence: CASSYSKGGAYEQYF.